The 3 T cell receptor beta chains listed next were all sequenced from one sample in a study of shared clonotypes between healthy human individuals. Naive CD8 isolation took CD45RO-negative cells positively selected for CCR7 and excluded terminally differentiated effector memory CD45RA+ cells. Repertoires were generated with immunoSEQ multiplex PCR, while TCRdb's copy carries only in-frame clones and drops some. The repertoire holds approximately 600,000 clones, with approximately 95% as singletons. The sample taken for sequencing was naive CD8+ T cells sorted from blood. The source of these receptors is a woman in her twenties or thirties in good health.

Note on this clone: This sample includes further DNA sequences coding for the same CDR3. This sequence joins TRBV27 and TRBJ2-1; 10 positions match TRBD1. Germline V gene sequence: CDR1 MNHEY, CDR2 SMNVEV (reference sequence). This CDR3 comprises 12 residues. V lost 9 bases, J lost 6 bases, and 2 bases stayed unmatched. CDR3 amino acids: CASRTGGNEQFF. CDR3 DNA: TGTGCCAGTAGGACAGGGGGCAATGAGCAGTTCTTC.

V gene TRBV27 combines with J gene TRBJ2-7; 9 bases map to TRBD2. CDR1 MNHEY and CDR2 SMNVEV come from the germline V gene (reference sequence). CDR3 length: 16 amino acids. V trimming: 3 bases; J trimming: 2 bases; junction bases outside the gene matches: 8. This CDR3 is CASSLIAGTSPYEQYF. CDR3 bases: TGTGCCAGCAGTTTGATAGCCGGGACTAGCCCCTACGAGCAGTACTTC.

This chain joins TRBV30 and TRBJ1-3; D is uncertain. V shed 3 bases and J shed 0 bases, with 18 bases lying between them. Looked up from germline, CDR1 is GTSNPN and CDR2 is SVGIG (reference sequence). CDR3 size: 17 residues. The CDR3, as DNA: TGTGCCTGGAGCATAGACCCGGCTTCGAGCTCTGGAAACACCATATATTTT. It yields the protein CAWSIDPASSSGNTIYF.